This T cell receptor beta chain originates from a study of cytomegalovirus exposure and HLA in healthy donors (dated by TCRdb to 2015 to 2018). Study-level background: An earlier analysis of approximately 600 of the donors reported roughly 270 Gb of sequence data and more than 90 million unique TCR beta sequences from 150 million to 200 million T cells. Roughly 300 gigabases of sequencing data and approximately 84 million unique TCR sequences were included in an early release covering several hundred HLA-typed donors. Of the roughly 390 genotyped donors, approximately 80% fell in the genetic ancestry cluster associated with self-reported Caucasian donors. The study aimed to test whether cataloging public T cell receptors could reveal signatures of past pathogen exposure. The study profiled the T cell repertoires of under 850 subjects by immunosequencing and related them to cytomegalovirus serostatus. In addition to the first cohort of 500 to 850 subjects, a separate validation cohort of approximately 130 different subjects was used. The study combined high-throughput TCR immunosequencing, statistical association of individual TCRs with disease status, and machine learning to predict cytomegalovirus infection status. To study patterns of TCR occurrence, a later analysis re-analyzed previously published TCR beta repertoires from around 700 donors and added high-resolution HLA genotyping. The later analysis used no new phenotypic data to find candidate immune exposures, relying instead on TCR beta sequences and their occurrence across donors. An earlier analysis of around 580 of the donors used high-throughput TCR beta sequencing to judge whether each TCR beta V gene segment behaved as functional or pseudogenic. Donor age, sex, ethnicity and CMV serostatus were compiled together with the repertoire data. In a later genetic analysis, genome-wide SNP genotypes for about 55% of the roughly 670 donors were used, and that subset was treated as a discovery cohort. Every repertoire in the discovery cohort had been generated on one and the same sequencing platform. Class I and class II HLA loci were covered by the typing at four-digit resolution. The number of donors typed differed by locus, with about 629-640 for A, B, C, DRB1 and DQB1, around 520 for DQA1, 606 for DPA1, and under 490 for DPB1. Because of strong linkage in the cohort, four or five DR-DQ haplotypes were treated as single units for association and clustering. Among over 350 genotyped donors of the cohort, an average of roughly 240,000 unique TCR beta nucleotide sequences were sequenced per donor, roughly 20% of them non-productive.

V is clipped by 1 base and J by 13 bases, and the sequence between their germline boundaries is 11 bases long. For CDR1 and CDR2, the germline V gene lists MNHNS and SASEGT. From cysteine to phenylalanine, the CDR3 is 13 amino acids long. CDR3 DNA is the only sequence kept; it has 39 bases, read in frame from the first base. Points the paper makes about the study in general: A later analysis reported that several top co-occurrence clusters appeared linked to parvovirus B19, influenza, CMV and Epstein-Barr virus. At a false discovery rate of 0.05, a later analysis linked around 17,000 TCR beta sequences to specific HLA alleles. Roughly uniform sequencing depth across donors was assumed in presence/absence analyses, although this assumption may not hold. In a later genetic analysis, a missense DCLRE1C variant was associated with V-gene and J-gene trimming of TCR beta chains, and the association was replicated in an independent cohort. According to a later genetic analysis, donors in an Asian-associated ancestry cluster had fewer N-insertions in productive TCRs than the roughly 670-donor mean. In vitro tests confirmed that three of the cytomegalovirus-associated TCR beta chains recognize cytomegalovirus antigens. Most TCR sequences were seen in very few donors, while some public TCRs were found in many individuals. In both the original and validation cohorts, the classifier was reported to diagnose cytomegalovirus status with high specificity and sensitivity. Because counts were too low, about 18 rarely observed V segments, including chromosome 9 orphons, were left out of the earlier analysis of a few hundred of the donors. Because HLA typing was missing for some donors at each locus, association tests included only the typed subset. Immune exposure information for the cohort was limited to CMV serostatus. Compared with equally common non-associated chains, HLA-associated TCR beta chains in a later analysis were more clonally expanded and had lower generation probabilities. In a later analysis, the rate of TCR association differed among HLA loci, with DRB1 alleles having the most associated TCRs and HLA-C alleles having the fewest. A cluster of highly shared sequence variants was judged likely to represent a technical artifact of the sequencing pipeline. A further reported finding was that TCR beta sequences accurately predicted the HLA-A and HLA-B alleles for most subjects in the first cohort. Only TCR beta chains were sequenced in this cohort, and the absence of alpha or paired-chain data limited detectable features. Linkage disequilibrium might explain the correlated functional status among segregating V segments, but an unknown experimental factor could not be ruled out. According to the authors, the approach could potentially be generalized to other disease states and immunological phenotypes. When HLA alleles, especially DR and DQ, strongly co-occurred, attributing TCR associations to individual alleles was difficult. The study gave a list of under 200 TCR beta chains associated with cytomegalovirus. Most CMV-associated TCR beta chains appeared to be HLA-restricted in a later analysis, and the HLA associations seemed to be driven largely by CMV exposure. In an earlier analysis of several hundred of the donors, most TCR beta V segments were observed in productive rearrangements about 87% or about 30% of the time, broadly matching IMGT annotations. Because the 87-base-pair reads could not distinguish some IMGT-functional V segments, including TRBV6-2 and TRBV6-3, those segments were excluded.

The library was built by means of the immunoSEQ multiplex PCR assay. A mixture of 60 forward primers for TCR Vbeta segments and 13 reverse primers for TCR Jbeta segments was used in the multiplex PCR. The CDR3 region of rearranged TCR beta genes was amplified from genomic DNA by a multiplex PCR assay. The amplified TCR beta libraries were sequenced on the Illumina HiSeq System as 87-base-pair reads. As for the authors' bioinformatics: A later analysis counted about 80 million unique TCR beta chains across the 600 to 850 repertoires, and 10 million to 12 million of these chains were shared by at least two donors. To remove PCR and sequencing errors, raw reads were error-corrected and collapsed into unique sequences using a nearest-neighbor algorithm that merged closely related sequences. Alignment of CDR3 sequences to IMGT reference sequences was used to assign V, D and J gene segments. For a sequence to be retained, a match of at least six nucleotides was required to both a V gene segment and a J gene segment. A rearrangement was called productive if the CDR3 had no stop codons and remained in frame with V and J, and every other rearrangement was called non-productive. CDR3 was defined by IMGT convention, running from the second conserved V-encoded cysteine to the conserved J-encoded phenylalanine. The earlier analysis of roughly 590 of the donors excluded sequences that lacked an unambiguous match to a single V gene segment. In an earlier analysis of 450 to 700 of the donors, V segments were called functional above 56.7% productive rearrangements and were called segregating when the between-donor standard deviation exceeded 5%. To diagnose cytomegalovirus status from the catalog of TCR beta chain sequences, a statistical classification framework was built. A later analysis assigned V and J genes by comparing TCR nucleotide sequences with IMGT/GENE-DB human TR gene sequences. The TCRdist pipeline was used in a later analysis to assign CDR3 sequences and most-parsimonious VDJ recombination scenarios. In a later analysis, each TCR beta chain was defined by its CDR3 amino acid sequence together with its V-gene family, and reads lacking a unique V-gene family were excluded. In a later analysis, approximately 640 highly shared, low-generation-probability nucleotide sequences were removed to address suspected cross-contamination and a sequencing artifact. For each public chain, a later analysis derived a clonal expansion index from normalized ranks of inferred template counts within each repertoire. In a later analysis, generation probabilities were computed using a VDJ recombination model fitted to out-of-frame rearrangements, and the results were checked against IGoR. In a later analysis, TCR-TCR, TCR-HLA and TCR-CMV co-occurrence was scored with hypergeometric tests, and a repertoire-size bias correction was applied to TCR pairs. False discovery rates were estimated in a later analysis by permuting HLA or CMV assignments 20 times. In a later analysis, co-occurring TCRs were grouped using DBSCAN, with TCRdist sequence similarity added in when clustering inside HLA-allele-positive subsets. Co-occurrence clustering excluded repertoires with fewer than 30,000 or more than 120,000 public chains, plus five with anomalous nucleotide sharing. The table comes from immuneACCESS by way of TCRdb, which keeps in-frame sequences with V and J called. Part of the clones is missing from these tables; in studies checked, under half for an unresolved V gene and the rest for unknown reasons. Clone size and V and J calls were adopted from that table, with D and trimming inferred from the DNA. In all, the sample holds roughly 110,000 clones, and approximately 71% of those were seen once. Together, the top ten hold roughly 2.5% of the sample.

In total, about 650 healthy bone marrow donors made up the cohort. At the time of sampling, every cohort member was nominally healthy, though immune exposures that went unrecorded were likely present. The donor was CMV seronegative and was included in the group of approximately 350 seronegative cohort members. Every donor gave a peripheral blood sample, and the peripheral blood mononuclear cells from that sample were used for TCR beta sequencing. The Qiagen DNeasy Blood Extraction Kit was used to extract genomic DNA from the blood cell samples. About this clone: Its target antigen remains unknown. Base-call qualities are not available, and no considerably larger clone is one nucleotide away.

The chain is assembled from TRBV6-1 and TRBJ1-6, with no confidently assigned D gene. This receptor was identified in a man aged 40-49 years in good health and CMV-seronegative. Material for sequencing was PBMCs. The CDR3 reads as follows: CASSEGVQTPLHF. Here is the DNA: TGTGCCAGCAGTGAAGGGGTGCAGACTCCCCTCCACTTT.